A single sample gave rise to the 15 T cell receptor beta chains below, sequenced in a study of OX40 agonist ivuxolimab in advanced cancers. Some clones are missing from TCRdb's copy, which holds only in-frame ones; the method was immunoSEQ multiplex PCR. This table has about 33,000 clones, about 80% appearing once. Source: CD4+ or CD8+ T cells sorted from blood, taken in a trial of the OX40 agonist ivuxolimab. These receptors were obtained from an adult with an advanced solid tumor such as melanoma, head and neck, liver or kidney cancer.

The genes are TRBV6-4 and TRBJ2-2, with 10 bases identical to TRBD2. The CDR3 is 16 residues long. Per the germline V gene, CDR1 is MRHNA and CDR2 is SNTAGT. V was pared by 8 bases and J by 1 base, with 7 bases of the junction left unmatched. Written as DNA, the CDR3 is TGTGCCAGCGCCCCAGGACTAGCGGAGAACACCGGGGAGCTGTTTTTT. Amino acids: CASAPGLAENTGELFF.

This chain links TRBV30 with TRBJ1-5, with D uncertain. Deletions cut 0 bases from V and 2 bases from J, with 5 bases between. CDR3 size: 13 residues. Per the germline V gene, CDR1 is GTSNPN and CDR2 is SVGIG (reference sequence). The CDR3 spells CAWSVLGNQPQHF. DNA for the CDR3: TGTGCCTGGAGTGTACTTGGCAATCAGCCCCAGCATTTT.

V is TRBV6-1 and J is TRBJ1-5, with 11 bases matching TRBD1. CDR3 length: 17 amino acids. Unmatched junction bases numbered 11, after V lost 0 bases and J lost 10 bases. From germline, CDR1 is MNHNS and CDR2 SASEGT. CDR3 region: CASSEALGQGALRPQHF. The CDR3 region has the DNA TGTGCCAGCAGTGAAGCTCTAGGACAGGGGGCTCTGCGTCCCCAGCATTTT.

The chain joins TRBV19 to TRBJ1-2; 8 bases are a match to TRBD1. Per the germline V gene, CDR1 is LNHDA and CDR2 is SQIVND (reference sequence). The CDR3 runs 12 residues. The ends lost 5 bases at V and 7 bases at J; junction bases unmatched: 3. The chain's CDR3 is CASSFDRGGYTF. For the CDR3, the DNA is TGTGCCAGTAGTTTCGACAGGGGTGGCTACACCTTC.

This chain connects TRBV28 to TRBJ2-1; 11 nucleotides match TRBD2. From germline, CDR1 is MDHEN and CDR2 SYDVKM. J was trimmed by 1 base and V by 7 bases; bases with no gene match: 3. This CDR3 spans 15 amino acids. The CDR3 sequence is CASTSSGGSYNEQFF. As DNA, the CDR3 is TGTGCCAGCACCTCTAGCGGGGGGTCCTACAATGAGCAGTTCTTC.

The rearrangement uses TRBV5-4 and TRBJ2-2, with a tentative D call TRBD2 (6 bases). The CDR3 contains 14 residues. V lost 6 bases to trimming and J lost 5 bases, with 14 bases between them. CDR1 is SGHNT and CDR2 is YYREEE in the germline V gene (reference sequence). CDR3 protein: CASMAGRGTGELFF. For the CDR3, the DNA is TGTGCCAGCATGGCGGGGAGAGGAACCGGGGAGCTGTTTTTT.

In nucleotides, the CDR3 is TGTGCCTGGAGTGTGGGGACTAGAGAGACCCAGTACTTC. The encoded protein is CAWSVGTRETQYF. The chain carries TRBV30 and TRBJ2-5, with TRBD2 matching 8 bases. This CDR3 comprises 13 residues. Unmatched junction bases numbered 1, after V lost 0 bases and J lost 4 bases. Germline V CDR1 and CDR2: GTSNPN, SVGIG (reference sequence).

The count of this clone is one. The chain carries TRBV6-5 and TRBJ1-5; no definite D call. Trimming took 4 bases from V and 0 from J, leaving 7 bases between them. This CDR3 region has 14 residues. CDR1 is MNHEY and CDR2 is SVGAGI in the germline V gene. This CDR3 reads CASSLGYSNQPQHF. The CDR3 DNA is TGTGCCAGCAGTTTGGGTTATAGCAATCAGCCCCAGCATTTT.

This chain connects TRBV7-2 to TRBJ1-2, with no clear D. Per germline, CDR1 SGHTA and CDR2 FQGNSA. The V and J ends lost 4 bases and 1 base respectively, with 16 bases between them. The CDR3 sequence is 16 residues long. The CDR3 is CASSSWAGSLNYGYTF. For the CDR3, the DNA is TGTGCCAGCAGCTCCTGGGCGGGGAGTCTTAACTATGGCTACACCTTC.

In its sample, this clone was seen a few times. The chain carries TRBV4-2 and TRBJ1-2; D unresolved. Germline CDR1 LGHNA, CDR2 YNFKEQ. Trimming shortened V by 0 bases and J by 10 bases, and 18 bases separated the two germline ends. The CDR3 length is 15 residues. The CDR3 is CASSQEAKDGRDYTF. For the CDR3, the DNA is TGTGCCAGCAGCCAAGAGGCCAAGGACGGACGCGACTACACCTTC.

The V and J genes are TRBV7-6 and TRBJ2-7; 8 nucleotides align to TRBD2. Germline values: CDR1 SGHVS, CDR2 FNYEAQ. The V and J ends lost 3 bases and 6 bases, in that order; junction bases with no gene match: 7. This CDR3 comprises 14 residues. The CDR3 protein is CASSLNVAGTEQYF. Here the CDR3 DNA reads TGTGCCAGCAGCTTGAACGTAGCGGGGACCGAGCAGTACTTC.

The chain employs TRBV5-1 and TRBJ2-2; the D is unclear. V was shortened by 0 bases and J by 6 bases, with 12 bases between the two germline ends. This CDR3 spans 15 amino acids. CDR1 is SGHRS and CDR2 is YFSETQ in the germline V gene. CDR3 sequence reads: CASSLASIEAGELFF. The CDR3 bases are TGCGCCAGCAGCTTGGCCAGCATTGAGGCCGGGGAGCTGTTTTTT. The whole variable domain, filled in from reference TRBV5-1 and TRBJ2-2, reads KAGVTQTPRYLIKTRGQQVTLSCSPISGHRSVSWYQQTPGQGLQFLFEYFSETQRNKGNFPGRFSGRQFSNSRSEMNVSTLELGDSALYLCASSLASIEAGELFFGEGSRLTVL.

V gene TRBV5-1 combines with J gene TRBJ2-7; 8 bases are shared with TRBD2. The CDR3 has 14 amino acids. Trimming cost V 2 bases and J 2 bases; bases outside gene matches: 3. Germline V gives CDR1 SGHRS, CDR2 YFSETQ. The CDR3: CASSFAGGTYEQYF. As DNA, the CDR3 is TGCGCCAGCAGCTTTGCGGGGGGAACCTACGAGCAGTACTTC. Together with reference TRBV5-1 and TRBJ2-7, the CDR3 gives the full variable domain: KAGVTQTPRYLIKTRGQQVTLSCSPISGHRSVSWYQQTPGQGLQFLFEYFSETQRNKGNFPGRFSGRQFSNSRSEMNVSTLELGDSALYLCASSFAGGTYEQYFGPGTRLTVT.

The count of this clone is one. V gene TRBV28 combines with J gene TRBJ1-5, with unresolved D. The CDR3 is made up of 12 amino acids. V lost 4 bases and J lost 6, with 7 bases in between. CDR1 and CDR2 from the germline V gene are MDHEN and SYDVKM. In nucleotides, the CDR3 is TGTGCCAGCAGTTCGTCCTCTCAGCCCCAGCATTTT. Translation: CASSSSSQPQHF.

This clone was seen only a few times. J is TRBJ2-2 and V is TRBV2; D is ambiguous. The V end lost 4 bases, the J end lost 5 bases, and 11 bases lay between the germline ends. Germline CDR1 SNHLY, CDR2 FYNNEI. The CDR3 is 14 amino acids. The CDR3 DNA is TGTGCCAGCAGTGTGGAAGTAGGGACCGGGGAGCTGTTTTTT. Its protein is CASSVEVGTGELFF.